This TCR beta chain was retrieved from a study of T cells after yellow fever vaccination (dated by TCRdb to 2018 to 2020). In terms of the full investigation: The SMART-Seq v4 Ultra Low Input RNA kit was used to prepare libraries from fractions with low cell numbers. To track T-cell clones before and after primary and booster YFV17D yellow fever vaccination, bulk TCR alpha and beta repertoires were sequenced longitudinally. The cohort comprised two healthy male donors, one aged 18 to 30 and one aged 30 to 40 years. Blood was collected at multiple timepoints before and after primary and secondary immunization, and bulk PBMC replicates and cell subsets were isolated.

Broad study findings and their caveats: Computational filtering was required because FACS-sorted repertoires could contain abundant contaminating clonotypes from the bulk population. After the booster, most clones that had expanded after primary vaccination were detected again (roughly 96% of CD4 and roughly nine tenths of CD8), suggesting broad maintenance of memory. Because the study included only two donors, the extent to which the findings can be generalized is limited. A small fraction of clonotypes showed up in both the CD4 and CD8 compartments, probably as a result of convergent recombination. Compared with the primary T-cell response, the secondary T-cell response was faster but weaker, reaching its peak on day 5 rather than on day 15.

The instrument given in TCRdb is Illumina NovaSeq 6000. TCR cDNA was synthesized by 5'RACE template switching, through which a universal primer site and unique molecular identifiers were introduced. Priming of cDNA synthesis was performed from both the TCR alpha and TCR beta constant segments. Two PCR steps were used to amplify libraries, with sample barcodes and sequencing adapters being added in the second step. Sequencing of libraries was done on Illumina HiSeq 2500 (2x100 bp) or NovaSeq (2x150 bp). The source study handled its data this way. Demultiplexing of reads and collapsing into UMI consensus sequences were performed with MIGEC, and V(D)J alignment was carried out with MiXCR. Vaccine-responding clonotypes were defined with edgeR using replicate PBMC samples, requiring FDR below 0.01 and a log2 fold change above 5 up to day 15. Each bulk clonotype was labeled CD4 or CD8 based on which sequenced repertoire, CD4 or CD8, contained the clonotype at higher abundance. The public sequencing data were trimmed at Q25 with fastp and processed into clonotypes with MiXCR by TCRdb, which kept only in-frame beta chains. CDR3 protein sequences are deduplicated, and each keeps its most common genes and DNA. TCRdb, not the authors, supplied the V and J calls. Here the sample has roughly 320,000 distinct CDR3 sequences; around 10% occur a single time. The biggest ten clones account for approximately 3.3% of the sample.

The treatment or condition label on this specimen signifies: live attenuated yellow fever vaccine strain. PBMCs were isolated from peripheral blood using a standard Ficoll-Paque protocol. Dynabeads CD4 and CD8 positive selection kits were used to isolate the CD4 and CD8 T-cell fractions. RNA was extracted with TriZol from bulk PBMCs, CD4 and CD8 fractions, and dextramer-positive and dextramer-negative fractions. Only a few counts were recorded for this clonotype. No cognate antigen has been identified for it. No base quality information exists; no much larger clone differs at one position. From cysteine to phenylalanine, the CDR3 is 15 amino acids long. Only the CDR3 region is kept as DNA, spanning 45 bases read in frame from base 1. Germline trimming amounts to 2 bases on V and 3 bases on J, with 8 as the count of junction bases outside the gene matches. Sequences SGHRS (CDR1) and YFSETQ (CDR2) are obtained from the germline V gene.

The chain is made from TRBV5-1 and TRBJ2-7, and TRBD2 matches 7 of the central bases. Sequenced here: CD4+ T cells sorted from PBMCs, sampled 45 days after the yellow fever booster vaccination. This clonotype was sampled from a man between 18 and 35 years old who received the YFV17D yellow fever vaccine. The DNA reads as follows: TGCGCCAGCAGCTTTACGACGGGGGGTCTCTACGAGCAGTACTTC. Protein translation: CASSFTTGGLYEQYF.